A single sample gave rise to the 23 T cell receptor beta chains below, sequenced in a study of control samples from healthy donors and cancer patients. Measured with immunoSEQ multiplex PCR; TCRdb has only the in-frame clones, and not every one. The sample consists of 150,000 or so clones, around 93% of them appearing once. Sequenced input: blood. The receptor set was obtained from a woman in her fifties or sixties in good health.

V is TRBV15 and J is TRBJ1-2; TRBD1 aligns across 9 bases. V lost 1 base to trimming and J lost 2 bases; unmatched junction nucleotides: 11. The germline V gene encodes CDR1 LNHNV and CDR2 YYDKDF (reference sequence). The CDR3 is 18 amino acids. For the CDR3, the DNA is TGTGCCACCAGCAGAGGACCTGGGGACAGGGAACCCAACTATGGCTACACCTTC. Translation gives CATSRGPGDREPNYGYTF.

Here the CDR3 DNA reads TGTGCCAGCAGTTCACATTTACAGGGGGCAGGACGAGCTTTCTTT. This translates into CASSSHLQGAGRAFF. This sequence joins TRBV6-5 and TRBJ1-1; 9 bases agree with TRBD1. This CDR3 has 15 amino acids. Germline CDR1 and CDR2: MNHEY and SVGAGI. The trim removed 4 bases at V and 10 bases at J, leaving 13 bases unmatched.

V gene TRBV6-6 combines with J gene TRBJ2-2, with 13 bases matching TRBD2. This CDR3 contains 15 residues. V lost 6 bases to trimming and J lost 6 bases; unmatched junction nucleotides: 4. In germline, CDR1 is MNHNY, CDR2 SVGAGI (reference sequence). DNA for the CDR3: TGTGCCAGCAGCAGACTAGCGGGGGGTTCCGGGGAGCTGTTTTTT. Protein: CASSRLAGGSGELFF.

The chain carries TRBV20-1 and TRBJ2-7; D unresolved. Germline CDR1 DFQATT, CDR2 SNEGSKA (reference sequence). Trimming took 1 base from V and 10 from J, leaving 11 bases between them. CDR3 length: 11 amino acids. The DNA for the CDR3 is TGCAGTGCTAGAGGGCTACAAAAACAGTACTTC. Encoded protein: CSARGLQKQYF.

CDR3 in amino acids: CASSLGFQGTYEQYF. CDR3 bases: TGCGCCAGCAGCTTGGGGTTCCAGGGCACCTACGAGCAGTACTTC. This chain joins TRBV5-1 and TRBJ2-7; D may be TRBD1 (5 bases). V was clipped by 0 bases and J by 2 bases, with 12 bases between them. Germline values: CDR1 SGHRS, CDR2 YFSETQ. This CDR3 has 15 residues.

The gene calls are TRBV6-5 and TRBJ1-2; D remains ambiguous. Trimming left V 6 bases short and J 3 bases short, with 5 bases between. The CDR3 is 11 amino acids. Germline V CDR1 and CDR2: MNHEY, SVGAGI. CDR3 nucleotide sequence: TGTGCCAGCAGATGGTACTATGGCTACACCTTC. This encodes CASRWYYGYTF.

The rearrangement links TRBV6-5 to TRBJ1-2; D is unclear. With 5 bases removed from V and 7 bases from J, the gap between germline ends came to 14 bases. This CDR3 has 13 amino acids. CDR1 and CDR2 (germline): MNHEY, SVGAGI. The CDR3 is CASSMAGTRGYTF. The CDR3 DNA follows: TGTGCCAGCAGTATGGCGGGAACCCGTGGCTACACCTTC.

This rearrangement joins TRBV14 to TRBJ1-1; D is uncertain. The CDR3 contains 16 residues. V lost 4 bases and J 1 base, leaving 16 bases between the germline ends. Germline V gives CDR1 SGHDN, CDR2 FVKESK. In DNA form, the CDR3 reads TGTGCCAGCAGCCCCCGGGCCAATTGGGCGAACACTGAAGCTTTCTTT. Its protein product is CASSPRANWANTEAFF.

The chain recombines TRBV7-2 with TRBJ1-2; tentatively, D is TRBD1 (6 bases). The CDR3 is 15 amino acids. The V end was cut by 2 bases, the J end by 2 bases, with 12 bases between. Germline V CDR1 and CDR2: SGHTA, FQGNSA. The CDR3 bases are TGTGCCAGCAGCTTATCATGGGGGGCGAACTATGGCTACACCTTC. Its protein is CASSLSWGANYGYTF.

The V gene is TRBV5-1, the J gene TRBJ2-3, with unresolved D. Trimming took off 2 bases at V and 1 base at J, with 11 bases between the two ends. Germline CDR1 is SGHRS and CDR2 is YFSETQ. The CDR3 has 15 residues. Here the CDR3 DNA reads TGCGCCAGCAGCTTCTCAGGATTGGGCACAGATACGCAGTATTTT. Translating gives CASSFSGLGTDTQYF.

This rearrangement joins TRBV15 to TRBJ1-2; D gene unclear. The CDR3 totals 13 residues. Trimming removed 2 bases from V and 3 bases from J, with 7 bases in between. CDR1 LNHNV and CDR2 YYDKDF come from the germline V gene (reference sequence). The chain's CDR3 is CATSRQPDYGYTF. In DNA, the CDR3 is TGTGCCACCAGCAGACAACCAGACTATGGCTACACCTTC.

The CDR3 region is CASSKSHLLAGTPPSTDTQYF. The CDR3 DNA is TGTGCCAGCAGCAAATCCCACTTACTAGCGGGGACCCCGCCTAGCACAGATACGCAGTATTTT. The rearrangement joins TRBV21-1 to TRBJ2-3; TRBD2, the table's D call, was not compared with the DNA. TRBV21-1 is an annotated pseudogene. CDR3 size: 21 residues.

V and J are TRBV19 and TRBJ1-4; TRBD1 might be the D (5 bases). The germline gives CDR1 LNHDA, CDR2 SQIVND (reference sequence). The length of the CDR3 is 16 residues. Trimming left V 5 bases short and J 8 bases short, with 21 bases between. CDR3 sequence (DNA): TGTGCCAGTAGTCTATCATATGGGGGGGGGAGAGAAAAACTGTTTTTT. Translated: CASSLSYGGGREKLFF.

This clone was counted once. The chain joins TRBV18 to TRBJ1-5; D unresolved. Germline V gene sequence: CDR1 KGHSH, CDR2 LQKENI. The CDR3 is made up of 13 amino acids. The V end lost 2 bases, the J end lost 4 bases, and 6 bases lay between the germline ends. In DNA, the CDR3 is TGTGCCAGCTCACCATCGGAGAATCAGCCCCAGCATTTT. It encodes CASSPSENQPQHF.

The rearrangement uses TRBV29-1 and TRBJ1-1; D unclear. The germline V gene has CDR1 SQVTM and CDR2 ANQGSEA. V dropped 7 bases and J dropped 2 bases, with 17 bases sitting between them. The CDR3 consists of 14 residues. The CDR3 bases are TGCAGCGCCCGCCCCCAGCAGGCCAACACTGAAGCTTTCTTT. Translation gives CSARPQQANTEAFF. The whole variable domain, filled in from reference TRBV29-1 and TRBJ1-1, reads SAVISQKPSRDICQRGTSLTIQCQVDSQVTMMFWYRQQPGQSLTLIATANQGSEATYESGFVIDKFPISRPNLTFSTLTVSNMSPEDSSIYLCSARPQQANTEAFFGQGTRLTVV.

This chain connects TRBV7-9 to TRBJ2-4; TRBD1 matches 7 bases. Trimming removed 5 bases from V and 3 bases from J; junction bases left unmatched: 7. This CDR3 region has 15 residues. Germline V lookup: CDR1 SEHNR, CDR2 FQNEAQ (reference sequence). CDR3: CASSATGAGKNIQYF. Here the CDR3 DNA reads TGTGCCAGCAGCGCTACAGGGGCGGGCAAAAACATTCAGTACTTC.

The genes are TRBV10-3 and TRBJ1-4; unclear D gene. The CDR3 sequence is 16 residues long. Germline values: CDR1 ENHRY, CDR2 SYGVKD. V lost 2 bases, J lost 4 bases, and 14 bases lay in between. CDR3 DNA: TGTGCCATCAGTGAGGGTACGGGTGTAGGTAATGAAAAACTGTTTTTT. Its protein product is CAISEGTGVGNEKLFF.

This clone appeared a single time. The chain carries TRBV5-6 and TRBJ1-4; the D is unclear. The CDR3 length is 13 residues. Germline CDR1 is SGHDT and CDR2 is YYEEEE. Trimming took off 4 bases at V and 5 bases at J, with 9 bases between the two ends. Written as DNA, the CDR3 is TGTGCCAGCAGCGACTTCACGAATGAAAAACTGTTTTTT. It specifies CASSDFTNEKLFF.

This sequence joins TRBV20-1 and TRBJ2-1, with 7 bases fitting TRBD1. V was pared by 3 bases and J by 8 bases, with 16 bases of the junction left unmatched. Germline V lookup: CDR1 DFQATT, CDR2 SNEGSKA (reference sequence). The CDR3 spans 16 residues. The CDR3 DNA reads as TGCAGTGCTAGTTACCGGCAAGGACAGGTCGGAGATGAGCAGTTCTTC. Protein sequence: CSASYRQGQVGDEQFF.

The rearrangement links TRBV30 to TRBJ1-5; TRBD1 is a possible D gene (5 bases). V lost 1 base and J lost 5, with 12 bases in between. Germline V gene data show CDR1 as GTSNPN and CDR2 as SVGIG (reference sequence). The CDR3 totals 14 residues. The CDR3 loop is CAWSAWDGHQPQHF. Here the CDR3 DNA reads TGTGCCTGGAGTGCATGGGACGGACATCAGCCCCAGCATTTT.

This clone was counted a single time. The chain has TRBV3-1 (or the pseudogene TRBV3-2) and TRBJ2-1; the D gene is possibly TRBD2 (6 bases). Germline assignment: CDR1 LGHDT and CDR2 YNNKEL (reference sequence). V gave up 3 bases and J gave up 4 bases, with 16 bases separating them. The CDR3 has 16 residues. This CDR3 is CASSHEGLQPYNEQFF. CDR3 nucleotide sequence: TGTGCCAGCAGCCATGAGGGACTCCAGCCTTACAATGAGCAGTTCTTC.

This CDR3 reads CAISTDRRETQYF. The CDR3 DNA sequence: TGTGCCATCAGTACGGATCGGAGGGAGACCCAGTACTTC. The chain uses TRBV10-3 and TRBJ2-5, with D possibly being TRBD2 (5 bases). Trimming took 5 bases from V and 5 from J, leaving 12 bases between them. The CDR3 totals 13 residues. Germline assignment: CDR1 ENHRY and CDR2 SYGVKD.

The rearrangement joins TRBV19 to TRBJ1-2, with D perhaps matching TRBD1 (5 bases). CDR1 is LNHDA and CDR2 is SQIVND in the germline V gene (reference sequence). V was shortened by 4 bases and J by 5 bases, with 14 bases between the two germline ends. This CDR3 contains 14 residues. In nucleotides, the CDR3 is TGTGCCAGTAGTAGCTCGCCAGGGAGGTATGGCTACACCTTC. Its translation: CASSSSPGRYGYTF. Drawing the rest from reference TRBV19 and TRBJ1-2, the complete variable domain is DGGITQSPKYLFRKEGQNVTLSCEQNLNHDAMYWYRQDPGQGLRLIYYSQIVNDFQKGDIAEGYSVSREKKESFPLTVTSAQKNPTAFYLCASSSSPGRYGYTFGSGTRLTVV.